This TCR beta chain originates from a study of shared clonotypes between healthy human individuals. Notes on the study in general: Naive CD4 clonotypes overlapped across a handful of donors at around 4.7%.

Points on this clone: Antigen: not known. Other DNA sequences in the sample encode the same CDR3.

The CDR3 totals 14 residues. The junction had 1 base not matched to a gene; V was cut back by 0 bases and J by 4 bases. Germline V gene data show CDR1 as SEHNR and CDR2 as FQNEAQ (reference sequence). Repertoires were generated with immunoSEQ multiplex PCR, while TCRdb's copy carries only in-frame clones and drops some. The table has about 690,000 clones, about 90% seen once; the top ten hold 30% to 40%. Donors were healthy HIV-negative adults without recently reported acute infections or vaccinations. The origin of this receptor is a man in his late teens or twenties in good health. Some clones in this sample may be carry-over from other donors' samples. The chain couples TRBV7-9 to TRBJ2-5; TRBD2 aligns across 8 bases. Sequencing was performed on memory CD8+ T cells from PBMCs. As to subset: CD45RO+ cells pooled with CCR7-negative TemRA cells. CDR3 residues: CASSLALAGETQYF. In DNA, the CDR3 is TGTGCCAGCAGCTTAGCGCTAGCGGGAGAGACCCAGTACTTC.